These 32 T cell receptor beta chains originate from one sample sequenced in a study of T cell repertoires in cytomegalovirus infection. Which antigens these TCRs recognize remains unknown. TCRdb ran MiXCR on the reads and lists one entry per CDR3 protein. The repertoire holds 340,000 or so distinct CDR3 sequences, with roughly 25% as singletons. Specimen: cultured PBMCs, collected from culture after CMV antigen stimulation. Receptors were obtained from a human donor in good health (CMV status not recorded). Some clones in this sample may be carry-over from other donors' samples.

The chain recombines TRBV27 with TRBJ2-3; perhaps TRBD1 as D (5 bases). The germline gives CDR1 MNHEY, CDR2 SMNVEV (reference sequence). V lost 5 bases and J 4 bases, leaving 10 bases between the germline ends. CDR3 length: 13 amino acids. CDR3 nucleotide sequence: TGTGCCAGCAGTCGCGACAGCCCAGATACGCAGTATTTT. Amino acids: CASSRDSPDTQYF.

V usage is TRBV24-1 and J usage is TRBJ2-3; D gene uncertain. Germline CDR1 is KGHDR and CDR2 is SFDVKD. V dropped 4 bases and J dropped 2 bases, with 24 bases sitting between them. The CDR3 is made up of 19 amino acids. The CDR3 DNA sequence: TGTGCCACCAGTGACCCGAGCAGCCCCCGCGGCTTTCTCACAGATACGCAGTATTTT. Protein product: CATSDPSSPRGFLTDTQYF.

V and J are TRBV6-6 and TRBJ2-1; 9 bases line up with TRBD2. With 6 bases clipped from V and 5 bases from J, the junction kept 8 bases outside the gene matches. Germline CDR1 is MNHNY and CDR2 is SVGAGI (reference sequence). There are 15 residues in the CDR3. CDR3 protein: CASRPRLAADNEQFF. The CDR3 nucleotides read TGTGCCAGCAGACCCCGACTAGCGGCCGACAATGAGCAGTTCTTC.

CDR3 loop: CASRGLTDTQYF. The CDR3 DNA follows: TGTGCCTCGAGGGGGCTGACAGATACGCAGTATTTT. The chain couples TRBV28 to TRBJ2-3; 7 bases agree with TRBD1. V gave up 11 bases and J gave up 3 bases; unmatched junction bases: 5. The V gene's germline CDR1 is MDHEN and CDR2 SYDVKM. The length of the CDR3 is 12 residues.

This clonotype was seen more than once but under ten times. The chain recombines TRBV6-2 or TRBV6-3 with TRBJ1-5; no definite D call. V was shortened by 7 bases and J by 0 bases, with 7 bases between the two germline ends. This CDR3 contains 13 residues. Germline V CDR1 and CDR2: MNHEY, SVGEGT. CDR3 nucleotides: TGTGCCAGCACCCGAGATAGCAATCAGCCCCAGCATTTT. Translated, it gives CASTRDSNQPQHF.

The CDR3 DNA is TGTGCCAGTAGTCGCCAGGAACTTTATAGCAATCAGCCCCAGCATTTT. Its protein product is CASSRQELYSNQPQHF. The rearrangement joins TRBV19 to TRBJ1-5; D gene ambiguous. V lost 5 bases and J lost 0, with 14 bases in between. CDR3 length: 16 amino acids. Germline-derived CDR1 and CDR2 are LNHDA and SQIVND (reference sequence).

The gene calls are TRBV7-2 and TRBJ1-4; a possible D gene is TRBD1 (5 bases). This CDR3 has 16 residues. V dropped 5 bases and J dropped 8 bases, with 21 bases sitting between them. From germline, CDR1 is SGHTA and CDR2 FQGNSA. CDR3 in amino acids: CASSLLSRGREEKLFF. CDR3 nucleotide sequence: TGTGCCAGCAGCCTCCTTAGTAGGGGAAGAGAAGAAAAACTGTTTTTT.

This clonotype showed up just once. The rearrangement joins TRBV27 to TRBJ2-1; 10 bases are a match to TRBD2. CDR1 is MNHEY, CDR2 SMNVEV, per germline (reference sequence). Trimming at V came to 2 bases and at J to 8 bases, leaving 6 bases not matched to a gene. CDR3 size: 15 residues. In nucleotides, the CDR3 is TGTGCCAGCAGTTTACAGCTAGCGGGAGAGGATGAGCAGTTCTTC. This encodes CASSLQLAGEDEQFF.

There are many counts of this clonotype. The CDR3 nucleotides read TGTGCCAGCAGCTTAGCGTACTTCTCTGGGGCCAACGTCCTGACTTTC. Translation: CASSLAYFSGANVLTF. The gene calls are TRBV7-6 and TRBJ2-6; D remains unclear. The germline CDR1 and CDR2 sequences are SGHVS and FNYEAQ. The CDR3 has 16 amino acids. The V and J ends lost 0 bases and 0 bases respectively, with 6 bases between them.

This clonotype has a count of ten or more. The gene calls are TRBV7-2 and TRBJ2-5; tentative D call: TRBD1 (5 bases). Germline CDR1 is SGHTA and CDR2 is FQGNSA. V dropped 1 base and J dropped 6 bases, with 12 bases sitting between them. This CDR3 is built from 14 residues. CDR3 sequence (DNA): TGTGCCAGCAGCTTAGTCACTGGGGCTAAGACCCAGTACTTC. Translation gives CASSLVTGAKTQYF.

This chain links TRBV10-1 with TRBJ2-3; 8 bases fit TRBD1. The CDR3 has 17 residues. V lost 6 bases, J lost 4 bases, and 15 bases stayed unmatched. The germline CDR1 and CDR2 sequences are WNHNN and SYGVQD (reference sequence). DNA of the CDR3: TGCGCCAGCAGCTCAGGACAGGGAAGAGGATCCGCAGATACGCAGTATTTT. Protein product: CASSSGQGRGSADTQYF.

This clonotype was seen a few times. V is TRBV24-1 and J is TRBJ2-1; 9 nucleotides line up with TRBD2. Looked up from germline, CDR1 is KGHDR and CDR2 is SFDVKD. With V trimmed by 1 base and J by 6 bases, 6 bases remained unmatched. The CDR3 spans 16 residues. The DNA of the CDR3 is TGTGCCACCAGTGATTTTAGCGGGAGAGGCGGCAATGAGCAGTTCTTC. Amino acids: CATSDFSGRGGNEQFF.

This chain connects TRBV28 to TRBJ1-3, with D unclear. In germline, CDR1 is MDHEN, CDR2 SYDVKM. V was shortened by 6 bases and J by 0 bases, with 12 bases between the two germline ends. CDR3 length: 15 residues. The CDR3 loop reads CASSLDRTSGNTIYF. CDR3 sequence (DNA): TGTGCCAGCAGCCTGGACCGAACCTCTGGAAACACCATATATTTT.

The chain links TRBV29-1 to TRBJ1-2; 7 nucleotides agree with TRBD1. The CDR3 runs to 12 residues. The junction had 4 bases not matched to a gene; V was cut back by 1 base and J by 8 bases. The germline CDR1 and CDR2 sequences are SQVTM and ANQGSEA. The CDR3 region is CSVEGQGQGYTF. CDR3 coding DNA: TGCAGCGTTGAAGGACAGGGTCAAGGCTACACCTTC.

This clonotype was detected many times. The gene calls are TRBV7-8 and TRBJ2-3, with TRBD1 identical over 8 bases. This CDR3 contains 15 residues. V shed 5 bases and J 7 bases; nucleotides not matched to a gene: 11. From germline, CDR1 is SGHVS and CDR2 FQNEAQ. In DNA, the CDR3 is TGTGCCAGCAGCATTAGCCAGGGGGCCGCATATACGCAGTATTTT. This gives the protein CASSISQGAAYTQYF.

The gene calls are TRBV20-1 and TRBJ1-5; 7 bases match TRBD1. V trimming: 5 bases; J trimming: 1 base; junction bases outside the gene matches: 8. Germline loops: CDR1 DFQATT, CDR2 SNEGSKA (reference sequence). CDR3 size: 15 residues. Here the CDR3 reads CSAGNRGLSNQPQHF. In nucleotides, the CDR3 is TGCAGTGCTGGAAACAGGGGATTGAGCAATCAGCCCCAGCATTTT.

In its sample, this clonotype was seen a few times. The chain has TRBV6-2 or TRBV6-3 and TRBJ2-5; D call uncertain. The CDR3 is made up of 12 amino acids. Looked up from germline, CDR1 is MNHEY and CDR2 is SVGEGT. V dropped 1 base and J dropped 4 bases, with 4 bases sitting between them. The CDR3 DNA reads as TGTGCCAGCAGTTACTGGAGAGAGACCCAGTACTTC. Protein: CASSYWRETQYF.

This clonotype was observed a few times. The chain is built from TRBV28 and TRBJ1-2; TRBD1 might be the D (5 bases). CDR3 length: 16 amino acids. V dropped 4 bases and J dropped 8 bases, with 23 bases sitting between them. Germline V lookup: CDR1 MDHEN, CDR2 SYDVKM. The CDR3 sequence is CASSSPSEARRDGYTF. In DNA form, the CDR3 reads TGTGCCAGCAGTTCCCCCTCGGAAGCTAGGAGGGACGGCTACACCTTC.

About this clonotype itself: This sequence may be a read error, since a much larger clone differs from it by one base. V and J are TRBV7-9 and TRBJ1-4; 7 bases match TRBD1. Trimming at V came to 4 bases and at J to 4 bases, leaving 6 bases not matched to a gene. Germline CDR1 reads SEHNR; CDR2 reads FQNEAQ (reference sequence). CDR3 length equals 15 residues. CDR3 bases: TGTGCCAGCAGCTCACTGACAGGGCTTAATGAAAAACTGTTTTTT. Its protein product is CASSSLTGLNEKLFF.

This clonotype occurred a few times. The junction and the germline gene differ at one end; a read error may be behind it. The chain combines TRBV4-1 with TRBJ1-3; D is unresolved. In germline, CDR1 is MGHRA, CDR2 YSYEKL. The length of the CDR3 is 15 residues. DNA for the CDR3: TGTGCCAGCAGCCAAGTTTGGGGCTCTGGAAACACCATATATTTT. Residues: CASSQVWGSGNTIYF.

This sequence joins TRBV19 and TRBJ2-5; weak D call: TRBD1 (5 bases). The length of the CDR3 is 13 residues. Trimming stripped 4 bases from V and 5 bases from J, with 11 bases between. The germline V gene has CDR1 LNHDA and CDR2 SQIVND (reference sequence). CDR3 in amino acids: CASSKGYGETQYF. CDR3 sequence (DNA): TGTGCCAGTAGTAAGGGGTACGGGGAGACCCAGTACTTC.

The sample holds many counts of this clonotype. This chain joins TRBV7-2 and TRBJ1-5; maybe TRBD1 (6 bases). The CDR3 runs to 15 residues. Germline V lookup: CDR1 SGHTA, CDR2 FQGNSA. The V and J ends lost 2 bases and 3 bases respectively, with 11 bases between them. CDR3 protein: CASSLMGHANQPQHF. The DNA of the CDR3 is TGTGCCAGCAGCTTAATGGGACACGCCAATCAGCCCCAGCATTTT.

The rearrangement uses TRBV18 and TRBJ1-2; weak D call: TRBD1 (5 bases). The CDR3 contains 13 residues. V was trimmed by 0 bases and J by 6 bases, leaving 8 bases between them. The V gene's germline CDR1 is KGHSH and CDR2 LQKENI. The CDR3 spells CASSPPGGNGYTF. As DNA, the CDR3 is TGTGCCAGCTCACCACCGGGGGGGAATGGCTACACCTTC.

This clonotype was counted at least ten times. This chain joins TRBV11-1 and TRBJ2-3; D assignment may be TRBD1 or TRBD2 (5 bases each). CDR1 is SGHAT, CDR2 FQDESV, per germline (reference sequence). This CDR3 is built from 16 residues. The germline V and J ends were trimmed by 5 bases and 2 bases, with 17 bases remaining between them. CDR3 in DNA: TGTGCCAGCAGCAGGGACCGACTCCAATTCACAGATACGCAGTATTTT. It codes for CASSRDRLQFTDTQYF.

At least ten counts were recorded for this clonotype. The CDR3 region is CASSLFSSGANVLTF. The CDR3 region has the DNA TGTGCCAGCAGCTTGTTTTCCTCTGGGGCCAACGTCCTGACTTTC. The V gene is TRBV12-3 or TRBV12-4, the J gene TRBJ2-6; D remains ambiguous. V was pared by 6 bases and J by 0 bases, with 9 bases between. CDR3 length equals 15 residues.

The chain combines TRBV19 with TRBJ1-1; D is unclear. Trimming removed 0 bases from V and 0 bases from J, with 5 bases in between. Germline loops: CDR1 LNHDA, CDR2 SQIVND (reference sequence). This CDR3 comprises 14 residues. As DNA, the CDR3 is TGTGCCAGTAGTATAGATCTCCTGAACACTGAAGCTTTCTTT. Amino acid sequence: CASSIDLLNTEAFF.

This clonotype turned up a few times. The chain is built from TRBV6-1 and TRBJ2-2, with 10 bases lining up with TRBD2. V gave up 0 bases and J gave up 0 bases; unmatched junction bases: 13. The CDR3 is 21 amino acids. Germline CDR1 reads MNHNS; CDR2 reads SASEGT. CDR3 sequence reads: CASSEALLLAGDFANTGELFF. In DNA, the CDR3 is TGTGCCAGCAGTGAAGCGCTTCTGCTAGCGGGAGACTTCGCGAACACCGGGGAGCTGTTTTTT.

This clonotype was observed many times. V is TRBV7-2 and J is TRBJ2-5, with 10 positions matching TRBD1. Trimming removed 5 bases from V and 5 bases from J; junction bases left unmatched: 5. Germline V gene data show CDR1 as SGHTA and CDR2 as FQGNSA. The CDR3 totals 14 residues. The CDR3 DNA is TGTGCCAGCAGCGTGGGACAGGGGCTCGAGACCCAGTACTTC. This sequence encodes CASSVGQGLETQYF.

The chain carries TRBV6-2 or TRBV6-3 and TRBJ2-7; 11 nucleotides line up with TRBD2. The CDR3 runs to 15 residues. J gave up 3 bases and V 0 bases, and 1 base lay outside the gene matches. Per germline, CDR1 MNHEY and CDR2 SVGEGT. CDR3 DNA sequence: TGTGCCAGCAGTTACTCCGGGACTAGCGGCTACGAGCAGTACTTC. Its protein is CASSYSGTSGYEQYF.

The table lists this clonotype with a few counts. The V gene is TRBV6-5, the J gene TRBJ1-2; TRBD1 might be the D (5 bases). There are 13 residues in the CDR3. Trimming stripped 8 bases from V and 3 bases from J, with 13 bases between. Germline V gene lookup returns CDR1 MNHEY and CDR2 SVGAGI. The CDR3 sequence: CASSGRADYGYTF. CDR3 coding DNA: TGTGCCAGCTCGGGCAGGGCGGACTATGGCTACACCTTC.

This sequence joins TRBV11-3 and TRBJ2-1, with unresolved D. The CDR3 runs to 16 residues. V lost 2 bases and J 5 bases, leaving 16 bases between the germline ends. Germline CDR1 and CDR2: SGHNT and YENEEA. The DNA for the CDR3 is TGTGCCAGCAGCTTAAGCCTAGGAGTTAATCACAATGAGCAGTTCTTC. The encoded protein is CASSLSLGVNHNEQFF.

The chain carries TRBV24-1 and TRBJ2-1, with 12 bases lining up with TRBD2. The CDR3 runs 17 residues. CDR1 and CDR2 (germline): KGHDR, SFDVKD. The junction had 6 bases not matched to a gene; V was cut back by 2 bases and J by 5 bases. DNA of the CDR3: TGTGCCACCAGTGATTCTCACACTAGCGGGAGGAACAATGAGCAGTTCTTC. Translation gives CATSDSHTSGRNNEQFF.